The clone carrying this T cell receptor (beta chain) was detected ten times or more. As yet, its antigen is unknown. The read finishes 3 residues shy of the CDR3 end, and the germline J gene is used to complete it. The junction had 8 bases not matched to a gene; V was cut back by 6 bases and J by 1 base. CDR3 size: 14 residues. Germline V gives CDR1 DFQATT, CDR2 SNEGSKA (reference sequence). The data derive from a study of T cell clonality in common variable immunodeficiency. Whole-study results and caveats: CVID subjects had higher TCRbeta clonality than healthy controls, most marked in about a third.

Clones were sequenced by immunoSEQ multiplex PCR, and TCRdb holds only the in-frame ones, with some missing. This sample carries around 29,000 clones, none of them present only once. The clonotype was recovered from a person aged 18 to 70 in good health. The rearrangement joins TRBV20-1 to TRBJ2-7; TRBD1 matches 8 bases. Sequenced: peripheral blood mononuclear cells. The sequenced part of the CDR3 DNA is TGCAGTGCAAAAGGGACAGGAAATTCCTACGAG. It yields the protein CSAKGTGNSYE. The full CDR3 protein reads CSAKGTGNSYEQYF.